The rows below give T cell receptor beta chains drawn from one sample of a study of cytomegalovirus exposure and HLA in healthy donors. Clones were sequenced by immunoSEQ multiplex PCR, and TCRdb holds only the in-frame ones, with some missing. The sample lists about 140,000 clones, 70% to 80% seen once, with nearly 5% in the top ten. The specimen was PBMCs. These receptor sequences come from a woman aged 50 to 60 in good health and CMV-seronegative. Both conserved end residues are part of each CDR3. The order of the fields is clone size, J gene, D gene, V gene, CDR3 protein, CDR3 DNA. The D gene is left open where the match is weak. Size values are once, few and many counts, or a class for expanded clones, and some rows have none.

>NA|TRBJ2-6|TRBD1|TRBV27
CASSPGQGAAGANVLTF
TGTGCCAGCAGTCCGGGACAGGGGGCAGCTGGGGCCAACGTCCTGACTTTC
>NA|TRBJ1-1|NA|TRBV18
CASSPLAGGEMNTEAFF
TGTGCCAGCTCACCACTGGCCGGGGGGGAAATGAACACTGAAGCTTTCTTT
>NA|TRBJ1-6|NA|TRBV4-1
CASSQVLVSPLHF
TGCGCCAGCAGCCAAGTACTGGTTTCACCCCTCCACTTT
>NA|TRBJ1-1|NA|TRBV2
CASSSQGNTEAFF
TGTGCCAGCAGTTCCCAGGGGAACACTGAAGCTTTCTTT
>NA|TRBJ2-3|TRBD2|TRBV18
CASSLGTSGRDTQYF
TGTGCCAGCTCACTCGGGACTAGCGGGCGAGATACGCAGTATTTT
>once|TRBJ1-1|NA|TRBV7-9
CASSLEVPGEAFF
TGTGCCAGCAGCTTAGAAGTTCCAGGTGAAGCTTTCTTT
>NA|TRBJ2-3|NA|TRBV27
CASSLLGAYTQYF
TGTGCCAGCAGTTTGTTGGGGGCCTATACGCAGTATTTT
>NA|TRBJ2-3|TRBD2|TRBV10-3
CAIKEGIAGADTQYF
TGTGCCATCAAAGAGGGGATAGCGGGTGCAGATACGCAGTATTTT
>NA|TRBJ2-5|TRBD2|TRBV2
CASSPGTSPETQYF
TGTGCCAGCAGTCCCGGGACTAGCCCCGAGACCCAGTACTTC
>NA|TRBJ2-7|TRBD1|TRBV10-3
CATTGQEPYEQYF
TGTGCCACCACCGGACAGGAGCCCTACGAGCAGTACTTC
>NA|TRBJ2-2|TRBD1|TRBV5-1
CASSAIFGTGSTGELFF
TGCGCCAGCAGCGCAATATTCGGGACAGGGAGTACCGGGGAGCTGTTTTTT
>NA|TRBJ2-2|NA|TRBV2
CAARRQEVGELFF
TGTGCCGCCAGGAGACAGGAGGTCGGGGAGCTGTTTTTT
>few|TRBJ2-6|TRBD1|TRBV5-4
CASSQASGTGVSGANVLTF
TGTGCCAGCAGCCAAGCGTCCGGGACAGGGGTATCTGGGGCCAACGTCCTGACTTTC
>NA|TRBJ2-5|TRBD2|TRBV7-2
CASSLVVAGGGGTQYF
TGTGCCAGCAGCTTAGTTGTAGCGGGAGGGGGAGGGACCCAGTACTTC
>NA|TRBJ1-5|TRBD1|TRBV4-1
CASSQVSAGGSNQPQHF
TGCGCCAGCAGCCAAGTGTCCGCAGGGGGTAGCAATCAGCCCCAGCATTTT
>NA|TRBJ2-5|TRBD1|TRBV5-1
CASSLVTGGRYQETQYF
TGCGCCAGCAGCTTGGTTACAGGGGGACGGTACCAAGAGACCCAGTACTTC
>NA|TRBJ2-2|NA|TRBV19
CASMVAADTGELFF
TGTGCCAGTATGGTAGCCGCTGACACCGGGGAGCTGTTTTTT
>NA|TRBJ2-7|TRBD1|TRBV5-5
CASSLASQGAYEQYF
TGTGCCAGCAGCTTGGCCTCACAGGGGGCCTACGAGCAGTACTTC
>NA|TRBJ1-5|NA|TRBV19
CASSHRRVGQPQHF
TGTGCCAGTAGCCACCGTCGGGTCGGACAGCCCCAGCATTTT
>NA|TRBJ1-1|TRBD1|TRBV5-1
CASRPGGANTEAFF
TGCGCCAGCAGGCCAGGGGGCGCGAACACTGAAGCTTTCTTT
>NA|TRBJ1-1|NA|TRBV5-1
CASSLTVMNTEAFF
TGCGCCAGCAGTTTGACAGTGATGAACACTGAAGCTTTCTTT
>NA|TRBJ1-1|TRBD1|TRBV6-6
CASSYFAGGNTEAFF
TGTGCCAGCAGTTACTTCGCAGGGGGGAACACTGAAGCTTTCTTT
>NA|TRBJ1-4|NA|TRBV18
CASSPGREEKLFF
TGTGCCAGCTCACCAGGGCGGGAGGAAAAACTGTTTTTT
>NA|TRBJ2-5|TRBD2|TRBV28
CASSSPGLAGGHETQYF
TGTGCCAGCAGTTCCCCCGGACTAGCGGGGGGTCACGAGACCCAGTACTTC
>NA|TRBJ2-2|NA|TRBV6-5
CASSYRGTGELFF
TGTGCCAGCAGTTACAGGGGCACCGGGGAGCTGTTTTTT
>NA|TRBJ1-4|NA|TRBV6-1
CASSDQGLGEEKLFF
TGTGCCAGCAGTGACCAGGGGTTGGGAGAGGAAAAACTGTTTTTT
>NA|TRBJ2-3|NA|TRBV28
CASSLDPGDVTDTQYF
TGTGCCAGCAGTTTAGATCCAGGGGATGTCACAGATACGCAGTATTTT
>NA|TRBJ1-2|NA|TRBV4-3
CASSQEIENYGYTF
TGCGCCAGCAGCCAAGAAATAGAGAACTATGGCTACACCTTC
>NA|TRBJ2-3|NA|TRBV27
CASSLRGMTWTQYF
TGTGCCAGCAGTTTAAGGGGAATGACCTGGACGCAGTATTTT
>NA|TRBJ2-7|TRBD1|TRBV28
CASSSGTGSYEQYF
TGTGCCAGCAGTTCTGGGACAGGCTCCTACGAGCAGTACTTC
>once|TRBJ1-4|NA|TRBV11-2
CASSPLLLGEAPREKLFF
TGTGCCAGCAGCCCCCTTCTTTTGGGAGAGGCTCCTAGAGAAAAACTGTTTTTT